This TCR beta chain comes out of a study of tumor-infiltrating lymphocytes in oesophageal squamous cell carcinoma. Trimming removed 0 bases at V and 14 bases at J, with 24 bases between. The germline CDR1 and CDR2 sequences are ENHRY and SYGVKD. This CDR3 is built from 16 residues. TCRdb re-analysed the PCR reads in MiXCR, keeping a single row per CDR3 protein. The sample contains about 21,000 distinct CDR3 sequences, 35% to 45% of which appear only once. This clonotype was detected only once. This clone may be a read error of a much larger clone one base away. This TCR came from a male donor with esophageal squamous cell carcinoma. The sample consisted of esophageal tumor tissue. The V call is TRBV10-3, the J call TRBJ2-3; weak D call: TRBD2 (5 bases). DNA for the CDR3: TGTGCCATCAGTGAGTCGCGTTCCGCGAACACCGGGGAGCTGTATTTT. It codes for CAISESRSANTGELYF.